The clone carrying this T cell receptor (beta chain) has more than one count but fewer than ten. The CDR3 runs to 13 residues. V lost 5 bases to trimming and J lost 4 bases, with 10 bases between them. Germline CDR1 reads SGHVS; CDR2 reads FNYEAQ. Primers included in the PCR were 60 Vbeta and 13 Jbeta primers. TCRdb's table, derived via immunoSEQ multiplex PCR, lists solely in-frame clones and lacks some. The data hold 170,000 or so clones, with over 65% observed a single time. These data come from a study of cytomegalovirus exposure and HLA in healthy donors. J is TRBJ2-3 and V is TRBV7-6; D perhaps matches TRBD2 (6 bases). The sequenced sample was PBMCs. This TCR derives from a woman aged 40 to 50 in good health and CMV-seronegative. CDR3 loop: CASSRTGADTQYF. Written as DNA, the CDR3 is TGTGCCAGCAGCCGAACGGGGGCAGATACGCAGTATTTT. The variable domain in full, with the rest retrieved from reference TRBV7-6 and TRBJ2-3, is GAGVSQSPRYKVTKRGQDVALRCDPISGHVSLYWYRQALGQGPEFLTYFNYEAQQDKSGLPNDRFSAERPEGSISTLTIQRTEQRDSAMYRCASSRTGADTQYFGPGTRLTVL.